The sequence of this TCR beta chain was determined in a study of shared clonotypes between healthy human individuals. Study details: The study used three CD4 naive, three CD4 memory, two CD8 naive and one CD8 memory plate per donor.

This CDR3 region has 16 residues. V gave up 6 bases and J gave up 2 bases, with 17 bases separating them. CDR1 and CDR2 (germline): SGHTA, FQGNSA. TCRdb's table, derived via immunoSEQ multiplex PCR, lists solely in-frame clones and lacks some. The sample has about 1.1 million clones; around 78% are singletons. The sample comprised memory CD4+ T cells from PBMCs. Indicated subset: CD45RA-negative fraction. V gene TRBV7-2 combines with J gene TRBJ2-1, with D perhaps TRBD1 (5 bases). The receptor comes from a man aged 18 to 35 in good health. Some clones in this sample may be carry-over from other donors' samples. CDR3 loop: CASRPETGRTYNEQFF. CDR3 bases: TGTGCCAGCAGACCTGAAACAGGCAGAACCTACAATGAGCAGTTCTTC.